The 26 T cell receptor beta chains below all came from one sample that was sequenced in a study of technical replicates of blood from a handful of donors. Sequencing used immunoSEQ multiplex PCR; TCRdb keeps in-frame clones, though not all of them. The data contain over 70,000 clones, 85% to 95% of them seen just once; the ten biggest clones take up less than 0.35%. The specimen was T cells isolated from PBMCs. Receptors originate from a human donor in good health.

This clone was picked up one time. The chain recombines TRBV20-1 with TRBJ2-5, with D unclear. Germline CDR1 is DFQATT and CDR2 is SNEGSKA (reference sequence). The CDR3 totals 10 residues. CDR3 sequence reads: CSFLIETQYF. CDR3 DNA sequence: TGCAGCTTTTTAATAGAGACCCAGTACTTC.

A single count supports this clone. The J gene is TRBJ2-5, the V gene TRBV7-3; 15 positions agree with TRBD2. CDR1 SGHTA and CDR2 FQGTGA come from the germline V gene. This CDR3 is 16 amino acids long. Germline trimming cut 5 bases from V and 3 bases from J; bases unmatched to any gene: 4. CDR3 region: CASSRGLAGGEETQYF. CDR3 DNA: TGTGCCAGCAGCCGGGGACTAGCGGGAGGAGAAGAGACCCAGTACTTC.

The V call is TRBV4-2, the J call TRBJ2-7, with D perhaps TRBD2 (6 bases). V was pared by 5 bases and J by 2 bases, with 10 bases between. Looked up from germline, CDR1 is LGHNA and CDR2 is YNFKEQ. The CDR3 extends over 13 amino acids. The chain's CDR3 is CASSFGLTYEQYF. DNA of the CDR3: TGTGCCAGCAGCTTTGGACTAACCTACGAGCAGTACTTC.

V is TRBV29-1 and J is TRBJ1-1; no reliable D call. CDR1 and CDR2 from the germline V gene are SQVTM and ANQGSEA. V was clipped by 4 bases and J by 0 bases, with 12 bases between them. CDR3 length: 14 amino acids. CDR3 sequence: CSVVVGYMNTEAFF. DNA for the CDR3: TGCAGCGTTGTCGTCGGGTACATGAACACTGAAGCTTTCTTT.

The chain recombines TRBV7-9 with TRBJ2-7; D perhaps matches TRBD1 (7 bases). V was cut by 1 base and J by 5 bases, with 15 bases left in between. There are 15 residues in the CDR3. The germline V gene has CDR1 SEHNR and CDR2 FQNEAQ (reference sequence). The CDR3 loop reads CASSLGVGGGHEQYF. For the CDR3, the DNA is TGTGCCAGCAGCTTAGGGGTTGGAGGGGGCCACGAGCAGTACTTC.

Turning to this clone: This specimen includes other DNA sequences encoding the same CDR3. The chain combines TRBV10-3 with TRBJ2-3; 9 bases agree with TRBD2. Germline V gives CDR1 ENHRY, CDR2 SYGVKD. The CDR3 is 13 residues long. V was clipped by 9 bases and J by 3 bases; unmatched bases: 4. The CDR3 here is CAITSGSTDTQYF. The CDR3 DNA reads TGTGCCATAACTAGCGGGTCAACAGATACGCAGTATTTT.

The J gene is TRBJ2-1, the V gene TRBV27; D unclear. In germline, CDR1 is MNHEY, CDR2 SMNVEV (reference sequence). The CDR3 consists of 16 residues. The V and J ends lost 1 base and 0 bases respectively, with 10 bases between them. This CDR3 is CASSLLLQTSYNEQFF. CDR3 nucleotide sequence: TGTGCCAGCAGTTTATTACTTCAAACCTCCTACAATGAGCAGTTCTTC.

CDR3 DNA sequence: TGTGCCAGCAGTTACGGGGAGAGTCAGCCCCAGCATTTT. This encodes CASSYGESQPQHF. The V and J genes are TRBV6-5 and TRBJ1-5; D ambiguous. Trimming took off 2 bases at V and 6 bases at J, with 8 bases between the two ends. The CDR3 extends over 13 amino acids. Germline V gene lookup returns CDR1 MNHEY and CDR2 SVGAGI.

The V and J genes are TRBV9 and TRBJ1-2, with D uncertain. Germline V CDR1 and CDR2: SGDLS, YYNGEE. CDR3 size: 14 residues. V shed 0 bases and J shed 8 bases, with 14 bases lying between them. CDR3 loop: CASSVASNPRGYTF. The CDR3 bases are TGTGCCAGCAGCGTAGCCTCAAATCCGCGGGGCTACACCTTC.

The CDR3 protein is CASSLLTGRNTEAFF. The DNA of the CDR3 is TGTGCCAGCAGTTTGTTGACAGGGCGGAACACTGAAGCTTTCTTT. The chain uses TRBV27 and TRBJ1-1, with 7 positions matching TRBD1. CDR1 MNHEY and CDR2 SMNVEV come from the germline V gene (reference sequence). The CDR3 is 15 residues long. J was trimmed by 1 base and V by 3 bases; bases with no gene match: 5.

The CDR3 sequence: CATSQGGEGTEAFF. The CDR3 DNA is TGTGCCACCAGCCAAGGGGGCGAGGGCACTGAAGCTTTCTTT. The chain joins TRBV15 to TRBJ1-1; 7 nucleotides align to TRBD1. The V segment lost 5 bases and the J segment 4 bases; nucleotides outside the gene matches: 7. Germline assignment: CDR1 LNHNV and CDR2 YYDKDF (reference sequence). The CDR3 runs 14 residues.

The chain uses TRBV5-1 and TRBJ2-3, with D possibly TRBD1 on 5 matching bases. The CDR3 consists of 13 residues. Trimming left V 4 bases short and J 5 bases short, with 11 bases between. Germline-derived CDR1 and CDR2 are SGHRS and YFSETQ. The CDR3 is CASSLGVGDTQYF. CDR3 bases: TGCGCCAGCAGCCTAGGGGTCGGAGATACGCAGTATTTT.

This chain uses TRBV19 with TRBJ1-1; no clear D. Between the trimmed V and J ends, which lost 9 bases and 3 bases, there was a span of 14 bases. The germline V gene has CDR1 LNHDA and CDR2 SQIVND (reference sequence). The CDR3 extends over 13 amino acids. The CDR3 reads CASTSWEHTEAFF. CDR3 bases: TGTGCCAGCACTTCGTGGGAGCACACTGAAGCTTTCTTT.

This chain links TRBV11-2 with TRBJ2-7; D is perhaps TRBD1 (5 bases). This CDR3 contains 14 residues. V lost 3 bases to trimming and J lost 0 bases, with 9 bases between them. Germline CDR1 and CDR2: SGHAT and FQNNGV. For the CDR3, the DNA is TGTGCCAGCAGCTTCAGGGCCAGCTCCTACGAGCAGTACTTC. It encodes CASSFRASSYEQYF.

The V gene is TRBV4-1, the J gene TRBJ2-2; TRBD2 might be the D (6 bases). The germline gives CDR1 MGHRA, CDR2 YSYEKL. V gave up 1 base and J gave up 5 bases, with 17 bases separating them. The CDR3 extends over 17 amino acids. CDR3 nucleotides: TGCGCCAGCAGCCAAGCGATTGGGACTTCTTCGACCGGGGAGCTGTTTTTT. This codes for CASSQAIGTSSTGELFF.

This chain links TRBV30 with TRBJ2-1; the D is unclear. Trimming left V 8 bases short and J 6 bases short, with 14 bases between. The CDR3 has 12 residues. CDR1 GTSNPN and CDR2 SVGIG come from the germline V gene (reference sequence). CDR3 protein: CAVNLRINEQFF. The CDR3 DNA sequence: TGTGCCGTTAACCTCAGGATCAATGAGCAGTTCTTC.

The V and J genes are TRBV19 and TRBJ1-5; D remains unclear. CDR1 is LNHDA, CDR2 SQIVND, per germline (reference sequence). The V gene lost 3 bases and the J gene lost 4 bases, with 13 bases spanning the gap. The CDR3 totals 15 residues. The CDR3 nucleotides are TGTGCCAGTAGTATGATCGAGGTGACTAATCAGCCCCAGCATTTT. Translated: CASSMIEVTNQPQHF.

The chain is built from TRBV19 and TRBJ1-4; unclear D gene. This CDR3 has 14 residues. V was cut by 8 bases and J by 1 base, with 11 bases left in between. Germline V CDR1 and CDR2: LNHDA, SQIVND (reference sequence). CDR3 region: CASQVTRTNEKLFF. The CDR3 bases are TGTGCCAGTCAGGTCACGAGAACTAATGAAAAACTGTTTTTT.

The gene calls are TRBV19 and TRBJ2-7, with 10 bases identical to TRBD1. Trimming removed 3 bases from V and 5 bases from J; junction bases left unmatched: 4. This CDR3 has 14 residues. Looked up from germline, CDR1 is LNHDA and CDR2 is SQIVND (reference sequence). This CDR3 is CASSMLGQGNEQYF. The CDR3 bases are TGTGCCAGTAGTATGCTGGGACAGGGGAACGAGCAGTACTTC.

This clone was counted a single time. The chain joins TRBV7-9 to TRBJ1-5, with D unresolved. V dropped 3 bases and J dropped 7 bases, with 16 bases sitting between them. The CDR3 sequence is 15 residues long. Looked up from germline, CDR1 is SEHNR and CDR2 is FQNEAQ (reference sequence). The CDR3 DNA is TGTGCCAGCAGCTTCGGGGAACGTCCTATCCAGCCCCAGCATTTT. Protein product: CASSFGERPIQPQHF.

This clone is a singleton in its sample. The CDR3 DNA reads TGTGCCAGCAGTTACTCGGAGGGGATGCACACTGAAGCTTTCTTT. Protein product: CASSYSEGMHTEAFF. The rearrangement links TRBV6-5 to TRBJ1-1; D might be TRBD1 (5 bases). CDR3 length: 15 residues. Per the germline V gene, CDR1 is MNHEY and CDR2 is SVGAGI. V lost 0 bases to trimming and J lost 3 bases, with 11 bases between them.

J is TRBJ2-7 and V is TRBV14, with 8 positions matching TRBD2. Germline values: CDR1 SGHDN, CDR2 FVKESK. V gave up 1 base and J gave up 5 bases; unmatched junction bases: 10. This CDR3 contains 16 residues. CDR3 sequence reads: CASSQVGGTSIHEQYF. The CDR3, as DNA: TGTGCCAGCAGCCAAGTAGGGGGGACTAGTATCCACGAGCAGTACTTC.

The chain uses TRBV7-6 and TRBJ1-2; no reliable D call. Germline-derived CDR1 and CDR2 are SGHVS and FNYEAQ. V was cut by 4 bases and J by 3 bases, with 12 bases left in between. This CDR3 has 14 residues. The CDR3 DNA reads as TGTGCCAGCAGCTCGAGGGAGTGGGACTATGGCTACACCTTC. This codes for CASSSREWDYGYTF. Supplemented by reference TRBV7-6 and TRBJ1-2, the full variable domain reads GAGVSQSPRYKVTKRGQDVALRCDPISGHVSLYWYRQALGQGPEFLTYFNYEAQQDKSGLPNDRFSAERPEGSISTLTIQRTEQRDSAMYRCASSSREWDYGYTFGSGTRLTVV.

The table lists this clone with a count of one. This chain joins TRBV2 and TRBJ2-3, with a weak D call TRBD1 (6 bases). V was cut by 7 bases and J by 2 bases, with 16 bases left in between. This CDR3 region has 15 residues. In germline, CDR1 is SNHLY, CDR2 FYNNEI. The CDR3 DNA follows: TGTGCCAGCACTTCCCAAGGGGGACCCACAGATACGCAGTATTTT. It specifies CASTSQGGPTDTQYF.

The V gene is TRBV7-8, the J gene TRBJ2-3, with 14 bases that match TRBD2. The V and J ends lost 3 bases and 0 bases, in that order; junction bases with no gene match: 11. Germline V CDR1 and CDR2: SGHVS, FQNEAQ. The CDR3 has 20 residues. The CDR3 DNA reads TGTGCCAGCAGCTTGGGACTGCCCGGGACTAGCGGGAGTAGCACAGATACGCAGTATTTT. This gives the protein CASSLGLPGTSGSSTDTQYF.

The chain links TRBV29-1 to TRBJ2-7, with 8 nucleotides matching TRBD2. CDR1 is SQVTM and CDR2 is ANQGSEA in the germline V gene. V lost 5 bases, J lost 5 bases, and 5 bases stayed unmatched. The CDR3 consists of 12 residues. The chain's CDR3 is CSVRAGANEQYF. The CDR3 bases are TGCAGCGTTAGAGCGGGAGCTAACGAGCAGTACTTC.